A selection of T cell receptor beta chains follows, all from one sample in a study of cytomegalovirus exposure and HLA in healthy donors. Sequencing was performed with immunoSEQ multiplex PCR; in TCRdb, only in-frame clones are kept and a portion is missing. The table records under 250,000 clones, around 85% of them present only once. Sequencing was performed on PBMCs. The receptors shown here come from a man in his fifties in good health and CMV-seronegative. Each CDR3 is given with its conserved first and last residue. The order of the fields is V gene, J gene, D gene, CDR3 length, CDR3 protein. The D gene is left open where the match is weak.

>TRBV11-3|TRBJ2-1|TRBD2|14
CASSIGGLAYEQFF
>TRBV5-1|TRBJ2-1|NA|16
CASSLESGGSYNEQFF
>TRBV28|TRBJ1-5|NA|14
CASSIVGGDQPQHF
>TRBV19|TRBJ1-1|NA|14
CASSPDRGNTEAFF
>TRBV27|TRBJ2-7|TRBD2|14
CASSGLAGAYEQYF
>TRBV6-1|TRBJ2-2|NA|13
CASSGQNTGELFF
>TRBV5-1|TRBJ2-7|TRBD1|16
CASSLTTGTVSYEQYF
>TRBV13|TRBJ2-1|NA|16
CASSLQERLPAAGQFF
>TRBV4-1|TRBJ2-1|TRBD1|15
CASSQAPGGHNEQFF
>TRBV18|TRBJ1-1|NA|14
CASSLDSLNTEAFF
>TRBV9|TRBJ1-6|NA|15
CASSASDSYNSPLHF
>TRBV7-3|TRBJ2-1|NA|14
CASSLSGRSNEQFF
>TRBV2|TRBJ2-7|TRBD2|15
CASSESGRNYYEQYF
>TRBV23-1|TRBJ1-3|NA|14
CASSQSWPRNTIYF
>TRBV5-4|TRBJ2-1|TRBD2|18
CASSTTSGRPSSYNEQFF
>TRBV7-3|TRBJ1-3|TRBD1|13
CASRTGRMNTIYF
>TRBV6-1|TRBJ1-6|TRBD1|14
CASTRTGVNSPLHF
>TRBV27|TRBJ1-1|TRBD1|15
CASSLMPGGRTEAFF
>TRBV18|TRBJ2-7|TRBD2|15
CASSPTSGSGYEQYF
>TRBV7-9|TRBJ2-1|TRBD2|16
CASSLDSGSYPNEQFF
>TRBV5-1|TRBJ2-2|TRBD2|19
CASSFGLAGYYPNTGELFF
>TRBV6-4|TRBJ2-2|TRBD2|15
CASSGLAGNTGELFF
>TRBV29-1|TRBJ2-7|NA|12
CSVARVPYEQYF
>TRBV9|NA|TRBD1|17
CASSVSTTGTGSNEQYF
>TRBV19|TRBJ2-7|NA|14
CASSIEGSPDEQYF
>TRBV19|TRBJ2-7|NA|17
CASSLTGPREASYEQYF
>TRBV18|TRBJ1-5|TRBD1|15
CASSPTGDSNQPQHF
>TRBV27|TRBJ2-7|TRBD1|15
CASSLSNRGPNEQYF
>TRBV27|TRBJ2-7|TRBD2|16
CASSFRTSGNSYEQYF
>TRBV5-5|TRBJ1-4|TRBD1|15
CASSFVTGGDEKLFF
>TRBV30|TRBJ2-7|NA|11
CAWASAYEQYF
>TRBV25-1|TRBJ2-2|NA|14
CASRGGGVTGELFF
>TRBV27|TRBJ2-1|TRBD2|17
CASSRAPGAGVIDEQFF
>TRBV7-3|TRBJ2-1|NA|13
CASSLSVSDEQFF
>TRBV7-3|TRBJ1-2|NA|14
CASSSRSQGGGYTF
>TRBV6-5|TRBJ1-1|TRBD1|15
CASSSDRVRDTEAFF
>TRBV5-1|TRBJ2-7|NA|14
CASSLAPGGREQYF
>TRBV19|TRBJ2-7|TRBD1|13
CASKDRGPSEQYF
>TRBV9|TRBJ2-1|TRBD2|15
CASSPISGRGNEQFF
>TRBV2|TRBJ2-1|NA|17
CASSNEKIGGQNNEQFF
>TRBV4-1|TRBJ2-5|NA|11
CASSQDLLTHF
>TRBV6-4|TRBJ2-6|NA|15
CASSATGSGANVLTF
>TRBV19|TRBJ1-5|TRBD1|17
CASSKDRAKYGNQPQHF
>TRBV7-3|TRBJ2-7|TRBD2|16
CASSLSSRQRGYEQYF
>TRBV27|TRBJ2-7|TRBD2|17
CASNGIGEAGGPYEQYF
>TRBV6-1|TRBJ1-5|NA|19
CASSEAGQGTGLGNQPQHF
>TRBV14|TRBJ2-7|TRBD2|12
CASSQGGYEQYF
>TRBV2|TRBJ2-1|NA|18
CASSGGDWALEAYNEQFF
>TRBV10-1|TRBJ2-7|TRBD1|16
CASSACRGLICHEQYF
>TRBV29-1|TRBJ2-7|NA|14
CSVALGTRTYEQYF
>TRBV15|TRBJ2-7|TRBD2|15
CATSRDAGSGVPRYF
>TRBV2|TRBJ2-7|NA|12
CASSAGSYEQYF
>TRBV14|TRBJ2-1|NA|18
CASSPVVFDRPSYNEQFF
>TRBV21-1|TRBJ2-2|NA|13
CASSLRDTGELFF
>TRBV27|TRBJ1-5|TRBD1|16
CASSSDREYSNQPQHF
>TRBV5-1|TRBJ1-4|TRBD1|14
CASSLTGEVEKLFF
>TRBV11-2|TRBJ1-2|NA|14
CASSLSGGGYGYTF
>TRBV2|NA|NA|16
CASSSPIDGSPYEQYF